The present TCR beta chain was sequenced within a study of T cell changes during pregnancy in multiple sclerosis. This CDR3 spans 13 amino acids. Per germline, CDR1 SGHRS and CDR2 YFSETQ. Deletions cut 2 bases from V and 0 bases from J, with 2 bases between. Clones were read by immunoSEQ multiplex PCR, and TCRdb kept only the in-frame ones, dropping some. In the table there are fewer than 55,000 clones, approximately 87% of which are singletons. The TCR originated in a female donor in good health, enrolled as a control in a pregnancy study. This chain links TRBV5-1 with TRBJ1-4; no reliable D call. The sequencing used peripheral blood, collected in the second trimester of pregnancy. The CDR3 sequence is CASSFSTNEKLFF. The CDR3, as DNA: TGCGCCAGCAGCTTCTCAACTAATGAAAAACTGTTTTTT.